This T cell receptor (beta chain) was captured by sequencing in a study of cytomegalovirus exposure and HLA in healthy donors. 13 Jbeta primers and 60 Vbeta primers were used for the PCR. Generated by immunoSEQ multiplex PCR, the TCRdb table keeps only in-frame clones and is missing some. This sample has approximately 100,000 clones, with around 79% found just once. Germline trimming cut 5 bases from V and 8 bases from J; bases unmatched to any gene: 7. CDR3 length: 15 residues. CDR1 is MNHNY and CDR2 is SVGAGI in the germline V gene (reference sequence). The source material was PBMCs. This receptor was obtained from a woman aged 35 to 49 in good health and CMV-seronegative. This chain joins TRBV6-6 and TRBJ2-1; TRBD2 aligns across 12 bases. DNA of the CDR3: TGTGCCAGCAGTAGTATAACTAGCGGGAGGTATGAGCAGTTCTTC. Protein sequence: CASSSITSGRYEQFF.